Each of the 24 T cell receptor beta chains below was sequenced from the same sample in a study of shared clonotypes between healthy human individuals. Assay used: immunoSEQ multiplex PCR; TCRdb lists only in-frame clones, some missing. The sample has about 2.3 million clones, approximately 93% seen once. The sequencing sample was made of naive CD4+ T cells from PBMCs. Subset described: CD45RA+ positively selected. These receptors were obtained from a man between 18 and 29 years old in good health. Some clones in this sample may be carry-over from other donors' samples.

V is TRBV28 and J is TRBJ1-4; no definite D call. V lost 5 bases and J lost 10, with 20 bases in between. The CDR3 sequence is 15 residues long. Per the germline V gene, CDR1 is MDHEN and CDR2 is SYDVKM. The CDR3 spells CASSPVAAGRGKLFF. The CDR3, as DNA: TGTGCCAGCAGTCCCGTGGCCGCCGGCCGTGGAAAACTGTTTTTT.

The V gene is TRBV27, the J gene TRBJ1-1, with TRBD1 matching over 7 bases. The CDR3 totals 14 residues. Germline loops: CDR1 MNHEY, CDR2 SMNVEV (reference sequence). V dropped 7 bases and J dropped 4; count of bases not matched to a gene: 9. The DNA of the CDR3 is TGTGCCAGCACCCCCAACAGGGGCGGCACTGAAGCTTTCTTT. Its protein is CASTPNRGGTEAFF.

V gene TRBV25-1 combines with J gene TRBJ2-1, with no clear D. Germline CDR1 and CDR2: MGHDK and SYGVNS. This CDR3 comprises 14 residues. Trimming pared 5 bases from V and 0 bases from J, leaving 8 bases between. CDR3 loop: CASSSPYSYNEQFF. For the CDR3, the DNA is TGTGCCAGCAGTAGCCCTTACTCCTACAATGAGCAGTTCTTC. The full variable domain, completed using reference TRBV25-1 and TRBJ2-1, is EADIYQTPRYLVIGTGKKITLECSQTMGHDKMYWYQQDPGMELHLIHYSYGVNSTEKGDLSSESTVSRIRTEHFPLTLESARPSHTSQYLCASSSPYSYNEQFFGPGTRLTVL.

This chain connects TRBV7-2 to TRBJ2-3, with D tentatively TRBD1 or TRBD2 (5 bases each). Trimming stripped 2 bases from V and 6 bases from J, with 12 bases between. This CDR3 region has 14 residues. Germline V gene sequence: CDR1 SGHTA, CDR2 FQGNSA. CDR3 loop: CASSLRDPGDTQYF. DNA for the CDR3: TGTGCCAGCAGCTTAAGGGACCCCGGCGATACGCAGTATTTT.

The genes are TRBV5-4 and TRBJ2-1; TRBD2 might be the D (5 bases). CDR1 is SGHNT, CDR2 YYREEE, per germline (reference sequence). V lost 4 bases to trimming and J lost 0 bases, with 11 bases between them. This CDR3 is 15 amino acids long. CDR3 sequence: CASSPQSGSYNEQFF. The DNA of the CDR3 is TGTGCCAGCAGCCCTCAGAGCGGCTCCTACAATGAGCAGTTCTTC.

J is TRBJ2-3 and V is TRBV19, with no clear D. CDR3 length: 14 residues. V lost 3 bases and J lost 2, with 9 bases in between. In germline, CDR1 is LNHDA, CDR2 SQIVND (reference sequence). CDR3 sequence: CASSISAVTDTQYF. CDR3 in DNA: TGTGCCAGTAGTATCTCGGCAGTCACAGATACGCAGTATTTT.

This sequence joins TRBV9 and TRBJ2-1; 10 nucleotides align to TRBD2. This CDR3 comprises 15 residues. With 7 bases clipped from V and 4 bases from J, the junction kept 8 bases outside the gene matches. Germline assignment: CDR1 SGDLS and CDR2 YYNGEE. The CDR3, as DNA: TGTGCCAGCGGACGGCTAGCGGGAGTATACAATGAGCAGTTCTTC. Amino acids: CASGRLAGVYNEQFF.

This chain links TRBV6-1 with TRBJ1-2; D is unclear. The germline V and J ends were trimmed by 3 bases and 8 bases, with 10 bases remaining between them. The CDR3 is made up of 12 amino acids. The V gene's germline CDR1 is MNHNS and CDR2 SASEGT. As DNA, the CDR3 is TGTGCCAGCAGTGACGGGTACATGGGCTACACCTTC. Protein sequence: CASSDGYMGYTF.

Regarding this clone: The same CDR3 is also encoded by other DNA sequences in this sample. CDR3 coding DNA: TGTGCCAGCAGCGTAGTGGCAACTAGCACAGATACGCAGTATTTT. This gives the protein CASSVVATSTDTQYF. V gene TRBV9 combines with J gene TRBJ2-3; D not certain. CDR1 SGDLS and CDR2 YYNGEE come from the germline V gene. V gave up 0 bases and J gave up 0 bases, with 8 bases separating them. The CDR3 has 15 residues.

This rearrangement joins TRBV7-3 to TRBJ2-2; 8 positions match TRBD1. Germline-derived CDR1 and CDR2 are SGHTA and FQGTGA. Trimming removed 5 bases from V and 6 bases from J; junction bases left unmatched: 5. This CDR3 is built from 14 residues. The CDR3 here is CASSQDREAGELFF. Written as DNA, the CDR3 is TGTGCCAGCAGCCAGGACAGGGAGGCCGGGGAGCTGTTTTTT.

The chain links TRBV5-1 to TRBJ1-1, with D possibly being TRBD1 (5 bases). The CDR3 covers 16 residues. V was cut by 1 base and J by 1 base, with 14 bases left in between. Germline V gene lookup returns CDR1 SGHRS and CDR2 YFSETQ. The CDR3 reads CASSLWGMGKNTEAFF. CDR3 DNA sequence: TGCGCCAGCAGCTTGTGGGGGATGGGGAAGAACACTGAAGCTTTCTTT.

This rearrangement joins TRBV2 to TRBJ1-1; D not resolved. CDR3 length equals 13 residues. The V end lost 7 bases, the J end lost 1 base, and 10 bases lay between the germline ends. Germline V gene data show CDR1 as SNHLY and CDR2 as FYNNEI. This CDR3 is CASTASGNTEAFF. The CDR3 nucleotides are TGTGCCAGCACGGCCAGTGGGAACACTGAAGCTTTCTTT.

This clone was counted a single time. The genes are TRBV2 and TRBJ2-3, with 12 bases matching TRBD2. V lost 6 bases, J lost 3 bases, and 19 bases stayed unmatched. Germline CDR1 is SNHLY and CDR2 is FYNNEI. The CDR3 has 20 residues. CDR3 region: CASSLVRTRRTSGITDTQYF. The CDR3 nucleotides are TGTGCCAGCAGCCTGGTAAGGACACGAAGGACTAGCGGGATAACAGATACGCAGTATTTT.

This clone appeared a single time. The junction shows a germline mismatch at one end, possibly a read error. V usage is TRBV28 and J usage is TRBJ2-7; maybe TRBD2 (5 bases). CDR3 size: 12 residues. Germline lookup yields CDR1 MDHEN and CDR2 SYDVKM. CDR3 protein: CASSSGQAGRDF. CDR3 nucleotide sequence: TGTGCCAGCAGCTCCGGCCAGGCGGGTCGAGACTTC. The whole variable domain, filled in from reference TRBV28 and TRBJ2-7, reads DVKVTQSSRYLVKRTGEKVFLECVQDMDHENMFWYRQDPGLGLRLIYFSYDVKMKEKGDIPEGYSVSREKKERFSLILESASTNQTSMYLCASSSGQAGRDFGPGTRLTVT.

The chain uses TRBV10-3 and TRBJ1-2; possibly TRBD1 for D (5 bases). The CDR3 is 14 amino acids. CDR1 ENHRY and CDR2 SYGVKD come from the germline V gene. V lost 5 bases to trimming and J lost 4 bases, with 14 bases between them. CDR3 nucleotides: TGTGCCATCAGTCCCGGGGCCTTGGGCTATGGCTACACCTTC. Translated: CAISPGALGYGYTF.

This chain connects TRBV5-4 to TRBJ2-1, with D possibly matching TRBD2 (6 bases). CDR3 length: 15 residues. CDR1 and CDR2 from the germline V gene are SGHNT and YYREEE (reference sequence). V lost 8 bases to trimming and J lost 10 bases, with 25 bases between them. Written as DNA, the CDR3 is TGTGCCAGTACCCCGGCCGGGAGTACGGAGGGGGAGCAGTTCTTC. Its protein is CASTPAGSTEGEQFF.

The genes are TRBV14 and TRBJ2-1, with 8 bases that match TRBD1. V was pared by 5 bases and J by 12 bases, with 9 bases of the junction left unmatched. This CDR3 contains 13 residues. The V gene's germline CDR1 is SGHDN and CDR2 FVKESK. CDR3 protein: CASSVPGGIRQFF. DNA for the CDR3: TGTGCCAGCAGCGTTCCAGGGGGCATAAGGCAGTTCTTC.

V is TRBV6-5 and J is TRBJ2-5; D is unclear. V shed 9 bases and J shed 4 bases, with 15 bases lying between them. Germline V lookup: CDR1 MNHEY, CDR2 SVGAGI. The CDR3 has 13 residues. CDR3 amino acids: CASWGAQRETQYF. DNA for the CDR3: TGTGCCAGTTGGGGTGCCCAAAGAGAGACCCAGTACTTC.

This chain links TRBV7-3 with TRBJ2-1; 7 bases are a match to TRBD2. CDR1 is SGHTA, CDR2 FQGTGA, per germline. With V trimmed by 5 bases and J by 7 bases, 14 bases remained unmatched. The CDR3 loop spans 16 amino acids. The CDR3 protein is CASSLYRGSFVNEQFF. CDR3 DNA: TGTGCCAGCAGCCTCTATCGCGGGAGTTTTGTGAATGAGCAGTTCTTC.

The CDR3 coding sequence is TGTGCCAGTGATAGGGGGAAAAAACTGTTTTTT. Amino acid sequence: CASDRGKKLFF. The rearrangement joins TRBV19 to TRBJ1-4; D possibly corresponds to TRBD1 (6 bases). Looked up from germline, CDR1 is LNHDA and CDR2 is SQIVND (reference sequence). Deletions cut 8 bases from V and 9 bases from J, with 10 bases between. The CDR3 is made up of 11 amino acids.

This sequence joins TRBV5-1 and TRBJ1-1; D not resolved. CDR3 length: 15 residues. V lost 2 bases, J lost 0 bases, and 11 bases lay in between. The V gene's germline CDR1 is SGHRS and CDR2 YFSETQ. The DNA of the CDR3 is TGCGCCAGCAGCTTTATAGCAGACATGAACACTGAAGCTTTCTTT. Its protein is CASSFIADMNTEAFF.

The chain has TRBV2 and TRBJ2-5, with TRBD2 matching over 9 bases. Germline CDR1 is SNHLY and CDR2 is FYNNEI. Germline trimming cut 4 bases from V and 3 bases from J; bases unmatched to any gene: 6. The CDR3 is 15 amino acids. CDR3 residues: CASSAIAGVEETQYF. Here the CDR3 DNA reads TGTGCCAGCAGTGCTATAGCGGGAGTAGAAGAGACCCAGTACTTC.

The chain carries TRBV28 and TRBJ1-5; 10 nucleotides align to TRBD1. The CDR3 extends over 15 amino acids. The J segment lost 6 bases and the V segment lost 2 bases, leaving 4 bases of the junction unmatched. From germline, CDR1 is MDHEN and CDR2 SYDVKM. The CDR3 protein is CASSLGTGESQPQHF. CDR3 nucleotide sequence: TGTGCCAGCAGTTTAGGGACAGGGGAAAGTCAGCCCCAGCATTTT.

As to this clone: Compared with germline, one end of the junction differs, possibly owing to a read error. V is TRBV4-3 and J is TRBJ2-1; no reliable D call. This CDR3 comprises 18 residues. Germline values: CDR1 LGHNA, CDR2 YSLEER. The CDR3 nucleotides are TGCGCCAGCAGCCAAGGTCCCTTCCGGCACAGCTCCTCCAATGAGCAGTTCTTC. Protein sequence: CASSQGPFRHSSSNEQFF.